Following are 6 T cell receptor beta chains from one sample sequenced in a study of technical replicates of blood from a few donors. The data were produced by immunoSEQ multiplex PCR, yet TCRdb's version contains in-frame clones alone and is incomplete. The sample contains 75,000 to 95,000 clones, about nine tenths of which appear only once. The material sequenced was T cells isolated from PBMCs. The receptors shown here come from a human donor in good health.

This sequence joins TRBV6-5 and TRBJ2-7; 7 bases match TRBD1. The CDR3 loop spans 14 amino acids. J gave up 6 bases and V 6 bases, and 11 bases lay outside the gene matches. Germline V gene sequence: CDR1 MNHEY, CDR2 SVGAGI. CDR3 amino acids: CASSLTLDRVEQYF. In DNA form, the CDR3 reads TGTGCCAGCAGCCTTACCTTAGACAGGGTCGAGCAGTACTTC.

This clone was seen a few times. V usage is TRBV10-2 and J usage is TRBJ2-1; no clear D gene. Between the trimmed V and J ends, which lost 5 bases and 7 bases, there was a span of 6 bases. Per germline, CDR1 WSHSY and CDR2 SAAADI. The CDR3 is made up of 11 amino acids. The chain's CDR3 is CASSTVNEQFF. The CDR3 coding sequence is TGCGCCAGCAGTACGGTAAATGAGCAGTTCTTC.

V is TRBV7-9 and J is TRBJ1-4, with D maybe TRBD1 (6 bases). Germline V gene data show CDR1 as SEHNR and CDR2 as FQNEAQ (reference sequence). V was cut by 5 bases and J by 7 bases, with 20 bases left in between. The length of the CDR3 is 16 residues. The CDR3 DNA follows: TGTGCCAGCAGCCCGCCCGCGGCGGGGGGCGGTGAAAAACTGTTTTTT. It codes for CASSPPAAGGGEKLFF.

The table lists this clone with a count of one. The CDR3 nucleotides are TGTGCCAGTAGTGTCCGACAGGGGACCCGAGGAGCTTTCTTT. Translating gives CASSVRQGTRGAFF. This chain uses TRBV19 with TRBJ1-1; 8 positions agree with TRBD1. Germline V lookup: CDR1 LNHDA, CDR2 SQIVND (reference sequence). V was clipped by 5 bases and J by 10 bases; unmatched bases: 12. The CDR3 runs to 14 residues.

The gene calls are TRBV5-1 and TRBJ1-1; no reliable D call. Germline V lookup: CDR1 SGHRS, CDR2 YFSETQ. The CDR3 consists of 12 residues. Trimming pared 2 bases from V and 5 bases from J, leaving 7 bases between. This CDR3 is CASSFGGTEAFF. The CDR3 nucleotides read TGCGCCAGCAGCTTCGGAGGAACTGAAGCTTTCTTT.

The chain has TRBV14 and TRBJ2-7; a weak D match, TRBD2 (6 bases). This CDR3 region has 14 residues. V lost 1 base and J lost 4, with 11 bases in between. Germline V gene data show CDR1 as SGHDN and CDR2 as FVKESK. The CDR3 nucleotides are TGTGCCAGCAGCCAAGGACTAGAACCTTACGAGCAGTACTTC. It is translated as CASSQGLEPYEQYF.